These T cell receptor beta chains were read from a single sample in a study of cytomegalovirus exposure and HLA in healthy donors. Produced via immunoSEQ multiplex PCR; TCRdb's table is partial and in-frame only. The table has roughly 200,000 clones, more than 65% seen once. Sequencing input: PBMCs. The receptor source for this set is a woman aged 45-65 years in good health and CMV-seronegative. Both conserved end residues are part of each CDR3. D genes are given only for firm matches. Clone size is not always given. Where it is, it says once, few, many or a class for expanded clones.

J gene | clone size | D gene | V gene | CDR3 protein | CDR3 DNA
TRBJ1-1 | . | . | TRBV18 | CASSGQMNTEAFF | TGTGCCAGCTCGGGACAAATGAACACTGAAGCTTTCTTT
TRBJ2-4 | . | . | TRBV5-1 | CASSLGEAKNIQYF | TGCGCCAGCAGCTTAGGGGAAGCCAAAAACATTCAGTACTTC
TRBJ1-2 | . | . | TRBV20-1 | CSAPAGSNTF | TGCAGTGCCCCCGCGGGTTCGAACACTTTC
TRBJ2-3 | . | . | TRBV7-9 | CASSLSGGTDTQYF | TGTGCCAGCAGCCTTTCGGGGGGCACAGATACGCAGTATTTT
TRBJ2-7 | few | TRBD1 | TRBV5-1 | CASSAWTGSSYEQYF | TGCGCCAGCAGCGCCTGGACAGGGAGCTCCTACGAGCAGTACTTC
TRBJ2-5 | once | . | TRBV14 | CASSQNWGVPQETQYF | TGTGCCAGCAGCCAAAATTGGGGGGTACCCCAAGAGACCCAGTACTTC
TRBJ2-1 | once | . | TRBV19 | CASRKGTGSSYNEQFF | TGTGCCAGTAGGAAAGGTACAGGCTCATCCTACAATGAGCAGTTCTTC
TRBJ1-2 | . | . | TRBV5-6 | CASSSSGAVYGYTF | TGTGCCAGCAGCAGCTCCGGCGCGGTCTATGGCTACACCTTC
TRBJ2-7 | . | . | TRBV9 | CASSPQGWGEQYF | TGTGCCAGCAGCCCACAGGGTTGGGGAGAGCAGTACTTC
TRBJ2-7 | . | . | TRBV7-6 | CASSLTGVRDEQYF | TGTGCCAGCAGCTTAACGGGGGTTAGGGACGAGCAGTACTTC
TRBJ2-5 | . | . | TRBV2 | CASRRRIVQETQYF | TGTGCCAGCAGGAGGAGGATCGTTCAAGAGACCCAGTACTTC
TRBJ1-1 | . | TRBD1 | TRBV30 | CAWRRGGITEAFF | TGTGCCTGGAGGAGAGGGGGCATCACTGAAGCTTTCTTT
TRBJ2-4 | . | TRBD1 | TRBV19 | CASEKTGGRRNIQYF | TGTGCCAGTGAGAAGACAGGGGGCAGGAGGAACATTCAGTACTTC
TRBJ1-2 | once | . | TRBV5-6 | CASSPTGPVGLGYTF | TGTGCCAGCAGCCCTACAGGCCCCGTCGGGCTTGGTTACACCTTC
TRBJ2-7 | . | TRBD2 | TRBV6-5 | CASSSAGGSLYEQYF | TGTGCCAGCAGTTCCGCGGGAGGGTCCCTCTACGAGCAGTACTTC
TRBJ2-3 | . | TRBD2 | TRBV5-1 | CASSRDSGRISTDTQYF | TGCGCCAGCAGCCGCGATAGCGGGAGAATCAGCACAGATACGCAGTATTTT
TRBJ2-1 | . | TRBD2 | TRBV19 | CASSIGGDTYNEQFF | TGTGCCAGTAGTATTGGGGGGGATACCTACAATGAGCAGTTCTTC
TRBJ1-3 | . | . | TRBV13 | CASSLARGNTIYF | TGTGCCAGCAGCTTAGCACGGGGAAACACCATATATTTT
TRBJ2-1 | . | TRBD1 | TRBV7-2 | CASSFHWDRDNEQFF | TGTGCCAGCAGCTTCCACTGGGACAGAGACAATGAGCAGTTCTTC
TRBJ2-3 | . | TRBD2 | TRBV9 | CASSSLAGGVTDTQYF | TGTGCCAGCAGCTCCCTAGCGGGGGGAGTCACAGATACGCAGTATTTT
TRBJ2-5 | . | . | TRBV5-1 | CASSLAPQETQYF | TGCGCCAGCAGCTTAGCCCCACAAGAGACCCAGTACTTC
TRBJ1-2 | . | . | TRBV5-6 | CASSLSPGDGGYTF | TGTGCCAGCAGCTTGTCGCCGGGTGATGGTGGCTACACCTTC
TRBJ2-6 | few | . | TRBV5-4 | CASSQELYGANVLTF | TGTGCCAGCAGCCAGGAATTGTACGGGGCCAACGTCCTGACTTTC
TRBJ2-7 | . | . | TRBV2 | CASSTTVTYEQYF | TGTGCCAGCAGTACAACAGTTACCTACGAGCAGTACTTC
TRBJ2-7 | . | . | TRBV5-1 | CASTPGGGNSYEQYF | TGCGCCAGCACCCCCGGAGGAGGAAACTCCTACGAGCAGTACTTC
TRBJ2-5 | . | . | TRBV2 | CASTLTGGTQYF | TGTGCCAGCACCTTAACCGGGGGGACCCAGTACTTC
TRBJ1-6 | . | TRBD1 | TRBV13 | CASRRGQGISPLHF | TGTGCCAGCAGACGGGGACAGGGAATTTCACCCCTCCACTTT
TRBJ2-7 | . | . | TRBV7-9 | CASSLSGSSYEQYF | TGTGCCAGCAGCTTAAGCGGCAGCTCCTACGAGCAGTACTTC
TRBJ1-4 | . | TRBD1 | TRBV7-2 | CASSFFPKGGSNEKLFF | TGTGCCAGCAGCTTCTTCCCAAAAGGGGGCTCAAATGAAAAACTGTTTTTT
TRBJ2-5 | . | TRBD1 | TRBV6-1 | CASRDRAIGETQYF | TGTGCCAGCAGGGACAGGGCGATTGGAGAGACCCAGTACTTC
TRBJ2-1 | . | TRBD2 | TRBV28 | CASLKTSGNYNEQFF | TGTGCCAGCCTCAAGACTAGCGGGAATTACAATGAGCAGTTCTTC
TRBJ2-5 | . | . | TRBV7-8 | CASSFFESQETQYF | TGTGCCAGCAGCTTTTTCGAGAGCCAAGAGACCCAGTACTTC
TRBJ1-2 | . | . | TRBV7-2 | CASSSSPGYGYTF | TGTGCCAGCAGCTCCTCGCCGGGCTATGGCTACACCTTC
TRBJ1-2 | . | . | TRBV15 | CATSREFQGYGYTF | TGTGCCACCAGCAGAGAGTTTCAGGGCTATGGCTACACCTTC
TRBJ2-5 | . | . | TRBV27 | CASRRSYQETQYF | TGTGCCAGCAGGCGGTCCTACCAAGAGACCCAGTACTTC
TRBJ2-7 | . | TRBD2 | TRBV28 | CASSFPSGSGLYEQYF | TGTGCCAGCAGTTTCCCGAGTGGTAGCGGGCTGTACGAGCAGTACTTC
TRBJ2-2 | . | TRBD1 | TRBV19 | CASRENRDRDTGELFF | TGTGCCAGTAGGGAAAACCGGGACAGGGACACCGGGGAGCTGTTTTTT